This is a list of T cell receptor beta chains from one sample in a study of blood T cell repertoires in COVID-19. The protocol was immunoSEQ multiplex PCR, while the TCRdb copy is restricted to in-frame clones and leaves out a portion. The data contain tens of thousands of clones, roughly 90% of them singletons. Sequenced material: peripheral blood. The receptors were sampled from a man in his 70s with acute or convalescent COVID-19. Each CDR3 is given with its conserved first and last residue. The order of the fields is D gene, J gene, clone size, V gene, CDR3 protein, CDR3 DNA. A D gene is named only where the DNA matches it firmly. Where a row states a size, it is once, few, many or the class of an expanded clone; other rows omit it.

d_call: NA
j_call: TRBJ1-4
clone_size: NA
v_call: TRBV27
cdr3_aa: CASRQQGLDEKLFF
cdr3_nt: TGTGCCAGCAGACAACAGGGATTGGATGAAAAACTGTTTTTT

d_call: NA
j_call: TRBJ1-6
clone_size: NA
v_call: TRBV7-2
cdr3_aa: CASSTLQGGSAPLHF
cdr3_nt: TGTGCCAGCAGCACTCTACAGGGTGGGTCGGCACCCCTCCACTTT

d_call: TRBD2
j_call: TRBJ2-2
clone_size: NA
v_call: TRBV5-1
cdr3_aa: CASSLGPTSGARTGELFF
cdr3_nt: TGCGCCAGCAGCTTGGGCCCGACTAGCGGGGCGCGGACCGGGGAGCTGTTTTTT

d_call: TRBD2
j_call: TRBJ2-1
clone_size: NA
v_call: TRBV5-4
cdr3_aa: CASSSGLAGGIYNEQFF
cdr3_nt: TGTGCCAGCAGTTCTGGACTAGCGGGAGGCATTTACAATGAGCAGTTCTTC

d_call: NA
j_call: TRBJ2-3
clone_size: NA
v_call: TRBV18
cdr3_aa: CASSPGGSTDTQYF
cdr3_nt: TGTGCCAGCTCACCAGGAGGGAGCACAGATACGCAGTATTTT

d_call: TRBD2
j_call: TRBJ2-2
clone_size: few
v_call: TRBV5-5
cdr3_aa: CASSLGLAGGEGTGELFF
cdr3_nt: TGTGCCAGCAGCTTGGGACTAGCGGGAGGAGAAGGCACCGGGGAGCTGTTTTTT

d_call: TRBD1
j_call: TRBJ2-7
clone_size: NA
v_call: TRBV9
cdr3_aa: CASSPDRGHEQYF
cdr3_nt: TGTGCCAGCAGCCCGGACAGGGGCCACGAGCAGTACTTC

d_call: NA
j_call: TRBJ1-3
clone_size: NA
v_call: TRBV25-1
cdr3_aa: CASSSGNTIYF
cdr3_nt: TGTGCCAGCAGCTCCGGAAACACCATATATTTT

d_call: TRBD2
j_call: TRBJ2-3
clone_size: NA
v_call: TRBV18
cdr3_aa: CASSRGGSLSDTQYF
cdr3_nt: TGTGCCAGCTCCCGTGGCGGGAGTCTGTCAGATACGCAGTATTTT

d_call: NA
j_call: TRBJ1-2
clone_size: NA
v_call: TRBV5-6
cdr3_aa: CASRPRGDRRLGGYTF
cdr3_nt: TGTGCCAGCAGACCCCGCGGGGACCGACGCCTTGGGGGCTACACCTTC

d_call: NA
j_call: TRBJ2-7
clone_size: NA
v_call: TRBV7-9
cdr3_aa: CASSSTRDSSEQYF
cdr3_nt: TGTGCCAGCAGCTCAACCCGGGACTCTAGCGAGCAGTACTTC

d_call: TRBD1
j_call: TRBJ1-2
clone_size: NA
v_call: TRBV13
cdr3_aa: CASSLDRGVGGYTF
cdr3_nt: TGTGCCAGCAGCTTAGACAGGGGGGTTGGTGGCTACACCTTC

d_call: TRBD1
j_call: TRBJ2-1
clone_size: NA
v_call: TRBV3-1/TRBV3-2
cdr3_aa: CASSLRDRGHNEQFF
cdr3_nt: TGTGCCAGCAGTCTCCGGGACAGGGGCCACAATGAGCAGTTCTTC

d_call: TRBD1
j_call: TRBJ1-2
clone_size: NA
v_call: TRBV2
cdr3_aa: CASERDSNGYTF
cdr3_nt: TGTGCCAGCGAACGGGACAGCAATGGCTACACCTTC

d_call: NA
j_call: TRBJ2-7
clone_size: NA
v_call: TRBV12-3/TRBV12-4
cdr3_aa: CASSLDRPYEQYF
cdr3_nt: TGTGCCAGCAGTTTGGACAGACCCTACGAGCAGTACTTC

d_call: NA
j_call: TRBJ2-1
clone_size: NA
v_call: TRBV2
cdr3_aa: CASSDGSRQFF
cdr3_nt: TGTGCCAGCAGTGACGGGAGTCGGCAGTTCTTC

d_call: NA
j_call: TRBJ2-3
clone_size: NA
v_call: TRBV18
cdr3_aa: CASSPPNSRGTDTQYF
cdr3_nt: TGTGCCAGCTCACCACCGAATAGCAGGGGCACAGATACGCAGTATTTT

d_call: NA
j_call: TRBJ2-5
clone_size: NA
v_call: TRBV7-3
cdr3_aa: CASSPAGIQETQYF
cdr3_nt: TGTGCCAGCAGTCCGGCAGGGATTCAAGAGACCCAGTACTTC

d_call: TRBD2
j_call: TRBJ2-7
clone_size: once
v_call: TRBV18
cdr3_aa: CASSPSGLGVYEQYF
cdr3_nt: TGTGCCAGCTCACCCTCGGGACTAGGAGTCTACGAGCAGTACTTC

d_call: TRBD2
j_call: TRBJ2-2
clone_size: NA
v_call: TRBV19
cdr3_aa: CASSDPSGTSGNTGELFF
cdr3_nt: TGTGCCAGTAGTGACCCCTCCGGGACTAGCGGGAACACCGGGGAGCTGTTTTTT

d_call: NA
j_call: TRBJ2-7
clone_size: NA
v_call: TRBV6-5
cdr3_aa: CATVDGGLEQYF
cdr3_nt: TGTGCCACCGTCGACGGGGGTCTCGAGCAGTACTTC

d_call: TRBD1
j_call: TRBJ1-2
clone_size: NA
v_call: TRBV5-4
cdr3_aa: CASSLGDRGGYTF
cdr3_nt: TGTGCCAGCAGCTTGGGGGACAGGGGTGGCTACACCTTC

d_call: NA
j_call: TRBJ1-3
clone_size: NA
v_call: TRBV7-9
cdr3_aa: CASSPISDTIYF
cdr3_nt: TGTGCCAGCAGCCCAATCTCGGACACCATATATTTT

d_call: NA
j_call: TRBJ1-1
clone_size: NA
v_call: TRBV23-1
cdr3_aa: CASREGGTEAFF
cdr3_nt: TGCGCCTCGCGGGAGGGAGGCACTGAAGCTTTCTTT

d_call: NA
j_call: TRBJ2-3
clone_size: NA
v_call: TRBV28
cdr3_aa: CASTGGTQDTQYF
cdr3_nt: TGTGCCAGCACTGGGGGGACCCAAGATACGCAGTATTTT

d_call: TRBD1
j_call: TRBJ2-7
clone_size: NA
v_call: TRBV7-2
cdr3_aa: CASSFQDRGGDEQYF
cdr3_nt: TGTGCCAGCAGCTTCCAGGACAGGGGGGGCGACGAGCAGTACTTC

d_call: NA
j_call: TRBJ2-2
clone_size: NA
v_call: TRBV5-1
cdr3_aa: CASSLDGGGVRTGELFF
cdr3_nt: TGCGCCAGCAGCTTGGACGGGGGAGGTGTTCGAACCGGGGAGCTGTTTTTT

d_call: TRBD2
j_call: TRBJ2-1
clone_size: NA
v_call: TRBV4-3
cdr3_aa: CASSQERLAGVDNEQFF
cdr3_nt: TGCGCCAGCAGCCAAGAACGGTTAGCGGGAGTGGACAATGAGCAGTTCTTC

d_call: NA
j_call: TRBJ1-5
clone_size: NA
v_call: TRBV27
cdr3_aa: CASSSGSANQPQHF
cdr3_nt: TGTGCCAGCAGTTCCGGGTCTGCCAATCAGCCCCAGCATTTT

d_call: TRBD2
j_call: TRBJ2-3
clone_size: NA
v_call: TRBV19
cdr3_aa: CASSTRRGGARVRDTQYF
cdr3_nt: TGTGCCAGTAGTACCAGGAGGGGAGGGGCGAGGGTCAGAGATACGCAGTATTTT

d_call: TRBD1
j_call: TRBJ1-6
clone_size: NA
v_call: TRBV19
cdr3_aa: CASRDRGSYNSPLHF
cdr3_nt: TGTGCCAGTCGGGACAGGGGGTCCTATAATTCACCCCTCCACTTT

d_call: NA
j_call: TRBJ1-5
clone_size: NA
v_call: TRBV24-1
cdr3_aa: CATSASTGPQHF
cdr3_nt: TGTGCCACCAGTGCCTCGACAGGGCCCCAGCATTTT

d_call: TRBD2
j_call: TRBJ2-7
clone_size: NA
v_call: TRBV28
cdr3_aa: CASRTGLAGVRYEQYF
cdr3_nt: TGTGCCAGCCGTACGGGACTAGCGGGAGTTCGCTACGAGCAGTACTTC

d_call: NA
j_call: TRBJ1-4
clone_size: NA
v_call: TRBV11-2
cdr3_aa: CASSLRETVNEKLFF
cdr3_nt: TGTGCCAGCAGCCTCCGGGAGACAGTCAATGAAAAACTGTTTTTT

d_call: NA
j_call: TRBJ2-4
clone_size: NA
v_call: TRBV7-6
cdr3_aa: CASSLVAGSLAKNIQYF
cdr3_nt: TGTGCCAGCAGCTTAGTGGCAGGGTCTCTAGCCAAAAACATTCAGTACTTC

d_call: TRBD1
j_call: TRBJ1-1
clone_size: NA
v_call: TRBV7-8
cdr3_aa: CASSQRDRGHTEAFF
cdr3_nt: TGTGCCAGCAGCCAGAGGGACAGGGGGCACACTGAAGCTTTCTTT

d_call: NA
j_call: TRBJ1-4
clone_size: NA
v_call: TRBV5-1
cdr3_aa: CASSLGGRPTNEKLFF
cdr3_nt: TGCGCCAGCAGCTTGGGCGGGAGACCAACTAATGAAAAACTGTTTTTT

d_call: NA
j_call: TRBJ2-7
clone_size: NA
v_call: TRBV6-1
cdr3_aa: CASSEQPLEVDEQYF
cdr3_nt: TGTGCCAGCAGTGAACAGCCGTTGGAGGTGGACGAGCAGTACTTC

d_call: NA
j_call: TRBJ1-1
clone_size: NA
v_call: TRBV19
cdr3_aa: CASSTGPGGTEAFF
cdr3_nt: TGTGCCAGTAGTACTGGGCCGGGGGGCACTGAAGCTTTCTTT

d_call: TRBD1
j_call: TRBJ2-1
clone_size: once
v_call: TRBV29-1
cdr3_aa: CSAGGQGTNNEQFF
cdr3_nt: TGCAGCGCCGGCGGACAGGGAACCAACAATGAGCAGTTCTTC

d_call: TRBD2
j_call: TRBJ2-3
clone_size: once
v_call: TRBV6-5
cdr3_aa: CASTISGGGNTQYF
cdr3_nt: TGTGCCAGCACCATTAGCGGGGGAGGTAATACGCAGTATTTT

d_call: NA
j_call: TRBJ1-4
clone_size: NA
v_call: TRBV18
cdr3_aa: CASSPRDATNEKLFF
cdr3_nt: TGTGCCAGCTCACCCAGGGATGCAACTAATGAAAAACTGTTTTTT

d_call: TRBD2
j_call: TRBJ2-1
clone_size: NA
v_call: TRBV5-4
cdr3_aa: CASSLGTSGHNEQFF
cdr3_nt: TGTGCCAGCAGCTTGGGAACTAGCGGCCACAATGAGCAGTTCTTC

d_call: NA
j_call: TRBJ1-2
clone_size: few
v_call: TRBV27
cdr3_aa: CASSPSRGGGYTF
cdr3_nt: TGTGCCAGCAGTCCCTCCCGTGGAGGGGGCTACACCTTC

d_call: NA
j_call: TRBJ2-7
clone_size: NA
v_call: TRBV18
cdr3_aa: CASSPRGGEQYF
cdr3_nt: TGTGCCAGCTCACCACGAGGGGGCGAGCAGTACTTC

d_call: NA
j_call: TRBJ1-3
clone_size: NA
v_call: TRBV18
cdr3_aa: CASSLAGGSSGNTIYF
cdr3_nt: TGTGCCAGCTCACTAGCGGGAGGTAGCTCTGGAAACACCATATATTTT

d_call: TRBD2
j_call: TRBJ2-1
clone_size: NA
v_call: TRBV11-1
cdr3_aa: CASSSGTSGYNEQFF
cdr3_nt: TGTGCCAGCAGCTCCGGGACTAGCGGTTACAATGAGCAGTTCTTC

d_call: NA
j_call: TRBJ2-5
clone_size: once
v_call: TRBV10-3
cdr3_aa: CAISSTTGHETQYF
cdr3_nt: TGTGCCATCAGTTCCACTACAGGGCACGAGACCCAGTACTTC

d_call: TRBD2
j_call: TRBJ2-5
clone_size: NA
v_call: TRBV4-1
cdr3_aa: CASSQEEGLSGGETQYF
cdr3_nt: TGCGCCAGCAGCCAAGAGGAGGGACTATCAGGCGGAGAGACCCAGTACTTC

d_call: NA
j_call: TRBJ2-5
clone_size: NA
v_call: TRBV2
cdr3_aa: CASNGDYQETQYF
cdr3_nt: TGTGCCAGCAACGGGGACTACCAAGAGACCCAGTACTTC

d_call: NA
j_call: TRBJ1-1
clone_size: NA
v_call: TRBV2
cdr3_aa: CASKGIRNTEAFF
cdr3_nt: TGTGCCAGCAAGGGGATACGGAACACTGAAGCTTTCTTT

d_call: TRBD2
j_call: TRBJ2-1
clone_size: NA
v_call: TRBV4-3
cdr3_aa: CASSQEVSGSSYNEQFF
cdr3_nt: TGCGCCAGCAGCCAAGAAGTAAGCGGGAGCTCCTACAATGAGCAGTTCTTC

d_call: TRBD1
j_call: TRBJ2-7
clone_size: NA
v_call: TRBV6-5
cdr3_aa: CASSPGGEQYF
cdr3_nt: TGTGCCAGCAGTCCAGGGGGCGAGCAGTACTTC

d_call: TRBD2
j_call: TRBJ2-3
clone_size: NA
v_call: TRBV5-6
cdr3_aa: CASSRGLAGSTDTQYF
cdr3_nt: TGTGCCAGCAGCCGTGGACTAGCGGGAAGCACAGATACGCAGTATTTT

d_call: TRBD1
j_call: TRBJ1-2
clone_size: NA
v_call: TRBV19
cdr3_aa: CASSMGGQRYGYTF
cdr3_nt: TGTGCCAGTAGTATGGGGGGACAGAGATATGGCTACACCTTC

d_call: NA
j_call: TRBJ2-3
clone_size: NA
v_call: TRBV20-1
cdr3_aa: CSASLGGVADTQYF
cdr3_nt: TGCAGTGCTAGTCTAGGAGGAGTGGCTGATACGCAGTATTTT

d_call: TRBD1
j_call: TRBJ1-1
clone_size: NA
v_call: TRBV7-9
cdr3_aa: CASSPRTGQGTEAFF
cdr3_nt: TGTGCCAGCAGCCCCAGGACAGGCCAGGGGACTGAAGCTTTCTTT